This TCR beta chain was captured in a study of technical replicates of blood from several donors. Some clones are missing from TCRdb's copy, which holds only in-frame ones; the method was immunoSEQ multiplex PCR. The sample includes about 75,000 clones, 92% seen only once; the top ten take 0.42%. Germline-derived CDR1 and CDR2 are MNHEY and SVGAGI. With V trimmed by 7 bases and J by 7 bases, 8 bases remained unmatched. The CDR3 runs 14 residues. The sequenced sample was T cells isolated from PBMCs. This sequence joins TRBV6-5 and TRBJ2-1; TRBD2 aligns across 9 bases. This clonotype originated in a human donor in good health. CDR3 bases: TGTGCCAGCACACAAGCGGGAGGACCTAATGAGCAGTTCTTC. The encoded protein is CASTQAGGPNEQFF.